The clone carrying this T cell receptor beta chain came up many times. Its target is unknown. This record comes from a study of T cells in Graves' hyperthyroidism and ophthalmopathy. Study results and limitations: The model predicted ophthalmopathy a median approximately seven months before onset. Ophthalmopathy could be told apart from stable hyperthyroidism with a 13 V-J model.

Roughly 10 ml of fresh peripheral blood supplied the PBMCs. Germline CDR1 and CDR2: DFQATT and SNEGSKA (reference sequence). Germline trimming cut 3 bases from V and 6 bases from J; bases unmatched to any gene: 7. This CDR3 region has 14 residues. Amplified TCR beta CDR3 regions derived from RNA transcripts. The HTBI primer set drove a first-round RT-PCR of the TCR CDR3. MiXCR was run by TCRdb on the multiplex PCR reads, yielding one entry per CDR3 protein. The sample lists 300,000 to 450,000 distinct CDR3 sequences, 15% to 19% occurring once. V gene TRBV20-1 combines with J gene TRBJ2-1, with 8 bases fitting TRBD2. Specimen: blood. The sequence was collected from a woman aged 18-29 years with Graves' hyperthyroidism that later progressed to Graves' ophthalmopathy. Here the CDR3 DNA reads TGCAGTGCTAGTAGGCTAGCGGGCACCAATGAGCAGTTCTTC. As protein: CSASRLAGTNEQFF.